The clone carrying this T cell receptor beta chain is a singleton in its sample. V was cut by 0 bases and J by 1 base, with 16 bases left in between. The CDR3 is 17 amino acids. Germline V gene lookup returns CDR1 LGHNT and CDR2 FRNRAP. The record originates from a study of T cell responses to AZD1222 COVID-19 vaccine. Sequencing was performed with immunoSEQ multiplex PCR; in TCRdb, only in-frame clones are kept and a portion is missing. The profile shows 200,000 or so clones, 87% of them singletons. The sequenced sample was peripheral blood, obtained on day 0 of MenACWY control vaccination. The genes are TRBV12-5 and TRBJ2-7, with D perhaps matching TRBD2 (5 bases). The clonotype was recovered from an adult in good health. The CDR3 nucleotides read TGTGCTAGTGGTTTGGTATGGCCGCGGGTCGGATCCTACGAGCAGTACTTC. Amino acid sequence: CASGLVWPRVGSYEQYF.